The 32 T cell receptor beta chains presented below share a single source sample, sequenced in a study of T cells in Graves' hyperthyroidism and ophthalmopathy. Regions amplified from RNA transcripts were the TCR beta CDR3 regions. In the first-round RT-PCR of the TCR CDR3, the HTBI primer set was used. A single record per CDR3 protein comes from TCRdb applying MiXCR to the multiplex PCR reads. The repertoire holds about 540,000 distinct CDR3 sequences, with roughly 46% as singletons. What was sequenced was peripheral blood or thyroid tissue (not recorded which). Receptors were obtained from a young woman with Graves' hyperthyroidism.

This clonotype was observed a handful of times. The rearrangement joins TRBV2 to TRBJ1-2, with D unresolved. Trimming cost V 7 bases and J 8 bases, with 20 bases left between them. The CDR3 sequence is 14 residues long. The V gene's germline CDR1 is SNHLY and CDR2 FYNNEI. The CDR3 loop reads CASTILRSSKGYTF. The CDR3 DNA sequence: TGTGCCAGCACCATCCTCCGGAGTTCCAAGGGCTACACCTTC.

This chain connects TRBV20-1 to TRBJ1-2; maybe TRBD1 (5 bases). This CDR3 is 16 amino acids long. V gave up 3 bases and J gave up 0 bases, with 17 bases separating them. The germline CDR1 and CDR2 sequences are DFQATT and SNEGSKA (reference sequence). The CDR3 loop is CSARGTRGITNYGYTF. In DNA, the CDR3 is TGCAGTGCTAGGGGCACTAGGGGCATTACTAACTATGGCTACACCTTC.

Concerning this clonotype: This may stem from a read error, because a much larger clone lies one nucleotide away. The conserved phenylalanine or tryptophan normally closing the CDR3 is absent here, so this likely arose from a read error. The chain uses TRBV7-2 and TRBJ1-2; TRBD1 might be the D (6 bases). The CDR3 totals 13 residues. CDR1 is SGHTA and CDR2 is FQGNSA in the germline V gene. Trimming left V 3 bases short and J 6 bases short, with 11 bases between. The DNA of the CDR3 is TGTGCCAGCAGCTTCAGGGGATTCGATGGCTACACCCTC. Its translation is CASSFRGFDGYTL.

The sample holds many counts of this clonotype. This rearrangement joins TRBV29-1 to TRBJ2-7, with TRBD2 matching 12 bases. The junction had 6 bases not matched to a gene; V was cut back by 6 bases and J by 3 bases. In germline, CDR1 is SQVTM, CDR2 ANQGSEA. The length of the CDR3 is 14 residues. CDR3 residues: CSVILAGGHYEQYF. The DNA of the CDR3 is TGCAGCGTCATACTAGCGGGAGGCCACTACGAGCAGTACTTC.

J is TRBJ1-2 and V is TRBV25-1; the match to TRBD1 covers 8 bases. This CDR3 region has 14 residues. Trimming removed 2 bases from V and 6 bases from J; junction bases left unmatched: 5. CDR1 and CDR2 (germline): MGHDK, SYGVNS. CDR3 bases: TGTGCCAGCAGTGAAGCCAGGGGGCGCGATGGCTACACCTTC. As protein: CASSEARGRDGYTF.

This clonotype was seen a single time. V usage is TRBV29-1 and J usage is TRBJ2-7, with 11 nucleotides matching TRBD1. The V gene's germline CDR1 is SQVTM and CDR2 ANQGSEA. The CDR3 runs to 13 residues. V lost 0 bases to trimming and J lost 6 bases; unmatched junction nucleotides: 1. This chain's CDR3 is CSVEDGTGGEQYF. DNA for the CDR3: TGCAGCGTTGAAGACGGGACAGGGGGCGAGCAGTACTTC.

The chain recombines TRBV15 with TRBJ2-5; D perhaps matches TRBD2 (5 bases). Germline CDR1 reads LNHNV; CDR2 reads YYDKDF (reference sequence). The length of the CDR3 is 15 residues. Trimming removed 7 bases from V and 5 bases from J, with 20 bases in between. CDR3: CATKFGLDGEETQYF. The CDR3 DNA follows: TGTGCCACCAAGTTCGGACTCGACGGGGAGGAGACCCAGTACTTC.

Ten or more counts support this clonotype. The chain combines TRBV29-1 with TRBJ1-2, with a possible D match to TRBD1 (6 bases). CDR1 and CDR2 (germline): SQVTM, ANQGSEA. The CDR3 length is 13 residues. V lost 7 bases and J lost 6, with 18 bases in between. The CDR3 protein is CSAIPGQGHGYTF. The CDR3 nucleotides are TGCAGCGCCATCCCCGGGCAGGGGCATGGCTACACCTTC.

This clonotype was picked up a small number of times. The chain employs TRBV7-8 and TRBJ1-1, with D perhaps matching TRBD1 (6 bases). The length of the CDR3 is 14 residues. Trimming took off 3 bases at V and 2 bases at J, with 10 bases between the two ends. CDR1 and CDR2 (germline): SGHVS, FQNEAQ. CDR3 amino acids: CASSLGTSNTEAFF. CDR3 bases: TGTGCCAGCAGCTTGGGGACATCTAACACTGAAGCTTTCTTT.

This rearrangement joins TRBV24-1 to TRBJ1-2; 11 bases match TRBD1. V lost 12 bases and J lost 5; bases outside the gene matches: 10. CDR3 length: 14 amino acids. From germline, CDR1 is KGHDR and CDR2 SFDVKD. The DNA for the CDR3 is TGTGCCGCGGGGACAGGGGGACAGGTGTATGGCTACACCTTC. Amino acid sequence: CAAGTGGQVYGYTF.

In this sample, this clonotype turned up a few times. The rearrangement joins TRBV6-6 to TRBJ2-5; TRBD2 agrees at 9 bases. CDR3 size: 15 residues. The germline gives CDR1 MNHNY, CDR2 SVGAGI (reference sequence). V lost 2 bases to trimming and J lost 5 bases; unmatched junction nucleotides: 6. The CDR3 loop reads CASSYPSGKAETQYF. In nucleotides, the CDR3 is TGTGCCAGCAGTTACCCTAGCGGGAAGGCGGAGACCCAGTACTTC.

The chain is built from TRBV20-1 and TRBJ1-1; D is perhaps TRBD1 (5 bases). Germline-derived CDR1 and CDR2 are DFQATT and SNEGSKA (reference sequence). V lost 3 bases to trimming and J lost 5 bases, with 19 bases between them. The CDR3 covers 15 residues. In DNA form, the CDR3 reads TGCAGTGCTAGTAAGGGGAATACGGGTGTAACTGAAGCTTTCTTT. Its protein is CSASKGNTGVTEAFF.

The chain is built from TRBV19 and TRBJ1-2, with 9 bases matching TRBD1. In germline, CDR1 is LNHDA, CDR2 SQIVND (reference sequence). The CDR3 totals 16 residues. V lost 7 bases and J lost 4; bases outside the gene matches: 13. In nucleotides, the CDR3 is TGTGCCAGTACCCCCTCCCACAGGGGGCCGGGCTATGGCTACACCTTC. The encoded protein is CASTPSHRGPGYGYTF.

This clonotype was observed a handful of times. The gene calls are TRBV5-1 and TRBJ1-4, with D possibly being TRBD1 (5 bases). The CDR3 has 15 residues. V was pared by 1 base and J by 4 bases, with 11 bases between. Germline loops: CDR1 SGHRS, CDR2 YFSETQ. The CDR3 bases are TGCGCCAGCAGCTTGCAGGCAGGGAGTAATGAAAAACTGTTTTTT. It codes for CASSLQAGSNEKLFF.

The genes are TRBV25-1 and TRBJ2-3; a possible D gene is TRBD1 (6 bases). Germline lookup yields CDR1 MGHDK and CDR2 SYGVNS. This CDR3 region has 15 residues. V shed 5 bases and J shed 1 base, with 13 bases lying between them. The DNA for the CDR3 is TGTGCCAGCAGTTTAGCGCCAGGGGGCACAGATACGCAGTATTTT. It is translated as CASSLAPGGTDTQYF.

The sample holds one count of this clonotype. The chain is built from TRBV30 and TRBJ1-2; TRBD1 matches at 11 bases. The V gene's germline CDR1 is GTSNPN and CDR2 SVGIG (reference sequence). This CDR3 contains 14 residues. With 2 bases clipped from V and 5 bases from J, the junction kept 4 bases outside the gene matches. In DNA form, the CDR3 reads TGTGCCTGGAGTAGGACAGGGGGCTATTATGGCTACACCTTC. As protein: CAWSRTGGYYGYTF.

The CDR3 here is CASSPHPGAGNTIYF. As DNA, the CDR3 is TGTGCCAGCAGCCCCCACCCAGGGGCTGGAAACACCATATATTTT. The chain has TRBV7-9 and TRBJ1-3; a possible D gene is TRBD1 (6 bases). V was pared by 5 bases and J by 2 bases, with 13 bases between. This CDR3 is built from 15 residues. Looked up from germline, CDR1 is SEHNR and CDR2 is FQNEAQ (reference sequence).

This chain connects TRBV25-1 to TRBJ1-2, with TRBD1 as a possible D gene (5 bases). CDR3 length: 14 amino acids. The germline V gene encodes CDR1 MGHDK and CDR2 SYGVNS. V was trimmed by 8 bases and J by 7 bases, leaving 20 bases between them. The CDR3 reads CASVEEAGLRGYTF. CDR3 nucleotide sequence: TGTGCCAGCGTTGAAGAGGCAGGGCTGCGTGGCTACACCTTC.

The table lists this clonotype with many counts. The rearrangement joins TRBV7-9 to TRBJ1-2; 7 positions match TRBD1. With 3 bases clipped from V and 3 bases from J, the junction kept 1 base outside the gene matches. CDR3 size: 13 residues. Germline V gene data show CDR1 as SEHNR and CDR2 as FQNEAQ (reference sequence). The CDR3 spells CASSLGQYYGYTF. The CDR3 DNA sequence: TGTGCCAGCAGCTTGGGACAGTACTATGGCTACACCTTC.

This clonotype was detected ten times or more. The genes are TRBV19 and TRBJ1-6, with TRBD1 matching 8 bases. The germline V gene encodes CDR1 LNHDA and CDR2 SQIVND (reference sequence). Trimming at V came to 7 bases and at J to 9 bases, leaving 5 bases not matched to a gene. The CDR3 runs 13 residues. CDR3 sequence: CASKGQGASPLHF. CDR3 sequence (DNA): TGTGCCAGTAAAGGACAGGGTGCTTCACCCCTCCACTTT.

The chain recombines TRBV25-1 with TRBJ2-5; TRBD1 agrees at 7 bases. This CDR3 contains 15 residues. With V trimmed by 5 bases and J by 0 bases, 6 bases remained unmatched. The germline gives CDR1 MGHDK, CDR2 SYGVNS. The CDR3 DNA sequence: TGTGCCAGCAGTAAGGGACAGCCGTACCAAGAGACCCAGTACTTC. Protein sequence: CASSKGQPYQETQYF. The full variable domain, rest sourced from reference TRBV25-1 and TRBJ2-5, is EADIYQTPRYLVIGTGKKITLECSQTMGHDKMYWYQQDPGMELHLIHYSYGVNSTEKGDLSSESTVSRIRTEHFPLTLESARPSHTSQYLCASSKGQPYQETQYFGPGTRLLVL.

Notes on this clonotype: Relative to the germline gene, one junction end is altered; a read error may explain this. The chain recombines TRBV7-3 with TRBJ1-1; D gene ambiguous. The CDR3 runs to 13 residues. Germline assignment: CDR1 SGHTA and CDR2 FQGTGA. CDR3 nucleotides: TGCGCCAGCAGCCAAGATGAGGCGGCAGGCCGCAGTTTT. It is translated as CASSQDEAAGRSF.

The chain couples TRBV2 to TRBJ1-5; 7 bases align to TRBD1. Per the germline V gene, CDR1 is SNHLY and CDR2 is FYNNEI. The J segment lost 2 bases and the V segment lost 6 bases, leaving 7 bases of the junction unmatched. This CDR3 contains 15 residues. CDR3 sequence (DNA): TGTGCCAGCAGAGACCGCGGACAGGGCAATCAGCCCCAGCATTTT. Amino acids: CASRDRGQGNQPQHF. Complete variable domain (other parts from reference TRBV2 and TRBJ1-5): EPEVTQTPSHQVTQMGQEVILRCVPISNHLYFYWYRQILGQKVEFLVSFYNNEISEKSEIFDDQFSVERPDGSNFTLKIRSTKLEDSAMYFCASRDRGQGNQPQHFGDGTRLSIL.

This chain joins TRBV28 and TRBJ2-7, with D possibly being TRBD1 or TRBD2 (5 bases each). The CDR3 has 14 residues. V lost 3 bases, J lost 4 bases, and 13 bases lay in between. Per germline, CDR1 MDHEN and CDR2 SYDVKM. CDR3 sequence reads: CASSLRGTVYEQYF. The CDR3 DNA reads as TGTGCCAGCAGTTTGAGGGGAACGGTTTACGAGCAGTACTTC.

The rearrangement uses TRBV7-2 and TRBJ1-1; 7 bases map to TRBD1. The junction had 18 bases not matched to a gene; V was cut back by 5 bases and J by 3 bases. CDR3 size: 18 residues. CDR1 and CDR2 from the germline V gene are SGHTA and FQGNSA. In nucleotides, the CDR3 is TGTGCCAGCAGCCAACTGCTGGGACAGACAATGGAGGACACTGAAGCTTTCTTT. Translation gives CASSQLLGQTMEDTEAFF.

V gene TRBV24-1 combines with J gene TRBJ2-2; D may be TRBD1 or TRBD2 (7 bases each). Trimming took 11 bases from V and 4 from J, leaving 28 bases between them. This CDR3 has 18 residues. From germline, CDR1 is KGHDR and CDR2 SFDVKD. CDR3 in amino acids: CASSDPPSTGRGTGELFF. CDR3 coding DNA: TGTGCCAGCAGCGACCCACCCTCGACAGGGAGGGGCACCGGGGAGCTGTTTTTT.

The V gene is TRBV7-2, the J gene TRBJ2-7; the D gene is possibly TRBD1 (6 bases). V was cut by 5 bases and J by 6 bases, with 17 bases left in between. The CDR3 has 14 residues. CDR1 and CDR2 (germline): SGHTA, FQGNSA. Here the CDR3 reads CASSPFKTGGEQYF. In DNA form, the CDR3 reads TGTGCCAGCAGCCCATTTAAGACAGGCGGCGAGCAGTACTTC. The complete variable domain, with remaining parts taken from reference TRBV7-2 and TRBJ2-7, reads GAGVSQSPSNKVTEKGKDVELRCDPISGHTALYWYRQSLGQGLEFLIYFQGNSAPDKSGLPSDRFSAERTGGSVSTLTIQRTQQEDSAVYLCASSPFKTGGEQYFGPGTRLTVT.

This sequence joins TRBV7-2 and TRBJ2-7; 7 nucleotides agree with TRBD2. The CDR3 is made up of 15 amino acids. Per germline, CDR1 SGHTA and CDR2 FQGNSA. V was clipped by 4 bases and J by 2 bases; unmatched bases: 8. The CDR3 is CASSSGLDNPYEQYF. As DNA, the CDR3 is TGTGCCAGCAGCTCCGGACTAGACAACCCCTACGAGCAGTACTTC.

At least ten counts were recorded for this clonotype. The chain has TRBV9 and TRBJ1-2; D unresolved. Trimming stripped 0 bases from V and 6 bases from J, with 6 bases between. This CDR3 is built from 12 residues. Germline V gives CDR1 SGDLS, CDR2 YYNGEE. CDR3: CASSVGRNGYTF. The CDR3 region has the DNA TGTGCCAGCAGCGTAGGGAGGAATGGCTACACCTTC.

This sequence joins TRBV5-1 and TRBJ2-5; 7 bases are shared with TRBD2. V shed 4 bases and J 3 bases; nucleotides not matched to a gene: 9. Germline V gene sequence: CDR1 SGHRS, CDR2 YFSETQ. This CDR3 region has 15 residues. The CDR3 DNA reads TGCGCCAGCAGCCAACCGGAGCGGGGCAAAGAGACCCAGTACTTC. Translated: CASSQPERGKETQYF. The whole variable domain, filled in from reference TRBV5-1 and TRBJ2-5, reads KAGVTQTPRYLIKTRGQQVTLSCSPISGHRSVSWYQQTPGQGLQFLFEYFSETQRNKGNFPGRFSGRQFSNSRSEMNVSTLELGDSALYLCASSQPERGKETQYFGPGTRLLVL.

CDR3 DNA: TGCGCCAGCAGCAAGACTAGCGGGAGACCCGGGGCCAACGTCCTGACTTTC. This translates into CASSKTSGRPGANVLTF. The V call is TRBV5-1, the J call TRBJ2-6; 12 bases fit TRBD2. The V segment lost 4 bases and the J segment 4 bases; nucleotides outside the gene matches: 6. CDR1 and CDR2 from the germline V gene are SGHRS and YFSETQ. The CDR3 has 17 residues.

The chain uses TRBV20-1 and TRBJ2-2; D call uncertain. Germline V CDR1 and CDR2: DFQATT, SNEGSKA (reference sequence). The CDR3 totals 12 residues. Trimming left V 6 bases short and J 6 bases short, with 11 bases between. The CDR3 loop is CSAPGDPGELFF. The CDR3 coding sequence is TGCAGTGCCCCGGGTGACCCCGGGGAGCTGTTTTTT.